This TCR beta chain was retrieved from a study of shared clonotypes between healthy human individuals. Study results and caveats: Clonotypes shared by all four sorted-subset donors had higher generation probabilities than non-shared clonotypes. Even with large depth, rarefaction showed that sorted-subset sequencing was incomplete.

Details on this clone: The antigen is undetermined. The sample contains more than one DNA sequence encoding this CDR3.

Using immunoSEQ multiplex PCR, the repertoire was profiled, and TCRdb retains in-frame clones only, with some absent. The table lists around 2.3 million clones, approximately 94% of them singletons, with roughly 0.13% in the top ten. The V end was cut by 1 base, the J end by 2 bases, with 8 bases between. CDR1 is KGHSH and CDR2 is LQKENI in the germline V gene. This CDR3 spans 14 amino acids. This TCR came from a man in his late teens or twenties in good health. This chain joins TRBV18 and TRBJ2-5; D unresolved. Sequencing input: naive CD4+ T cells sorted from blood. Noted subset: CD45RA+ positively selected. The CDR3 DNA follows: TGTGCCAGCTCACCACGTAACGGGCAAGAGACCCAGTACTTC. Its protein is CASSPRNGQETQYF.